This T cell receptor (beta chain) was identified during a study of response to subunit inactivated influenza vaccine. TCRdb fed the RT-PCR reads into MiXCR, producing one record per CDR3 protein. The sample shows hundreds of thousands of distinct CDR3 sequences, around 16% of them seen only once. From germline, CDR1 is SGDLS and CDR2 YYNGEE. With 7 bases removed from V and 2 bases from J, the gap between germline ends came to 19 bases. This CDR3 is built from 15 residues. In this sample, this clonotype turned up a few times. This chain connects TRBV9 to TRBJ2-7, with D possibly called TRBD1 or TRBD2 (5 bases each). Material: PBMCs from blood, obtained roughly 13 days after vaccination. The sequence was collected from a man between 50 and 59 years old who received an inactivated influenza vaccine. CDR3 residues: CASSSTRDGTYEQYF. The CDR3, as DNA: TGTGCCAGCTCCTCCACCCGGGACGGAACCTACGAGCAGTACTTC.